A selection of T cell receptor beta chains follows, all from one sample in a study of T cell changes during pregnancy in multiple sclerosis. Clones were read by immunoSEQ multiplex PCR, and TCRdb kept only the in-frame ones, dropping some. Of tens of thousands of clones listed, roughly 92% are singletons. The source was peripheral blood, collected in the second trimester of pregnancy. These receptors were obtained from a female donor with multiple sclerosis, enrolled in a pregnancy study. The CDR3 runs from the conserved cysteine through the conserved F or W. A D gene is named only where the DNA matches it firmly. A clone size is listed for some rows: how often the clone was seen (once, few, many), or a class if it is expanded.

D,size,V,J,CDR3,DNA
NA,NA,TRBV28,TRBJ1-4,CASSFPGLTTNEKLFF,TGTGCCAGCAGTTTCCCGGGACTGACAACTAATGAAAAACTGTTTTTT
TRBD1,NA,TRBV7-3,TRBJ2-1,CASSFGTGVDEQFF,TGTGCCAGCAGCTTCGGGACAGGGGTCGATGAGCAGTTCTTC
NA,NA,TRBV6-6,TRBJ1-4,CASKASGTVNEKLFF,TGTGCCAGCAAAGCATCCGGGACTGTCAATGAAAAACTGTTTTTT
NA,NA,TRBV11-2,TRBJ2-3,CASSLVRVDTQYF,TGTGCCAGCAGCTTAGTGAGGGTCGATACGCAGTATTTT
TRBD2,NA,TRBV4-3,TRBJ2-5,CASSQDSGTTQETQYF,TGCGCCAGCAGCCAGGACTCCGGGACTACCCAAGAGACCCAGTACTTC
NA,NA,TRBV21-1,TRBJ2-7,CASSKARDRGLNEQYF,TGTGCCAGCAGCAAAGCTCGGGACAGGGGGCTTAACGAGCAGTACTTC
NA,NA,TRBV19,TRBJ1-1,CASSIDRVNTEAFF,TGTGCCAGTAGTATAGACAGGGTGAACACTGAAGCTTTCTTT
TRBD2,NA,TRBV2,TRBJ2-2,CASRAGRRGVAGELFF,TGTGCCAGCAGAGCGGGACGCCGCGGGGTGGCCGGGGAGCTGTTTTTT
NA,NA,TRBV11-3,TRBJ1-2,CASSNPLSVSLLTF,TGTGCCAGCAGCAATCCCCTCAGTGTCAGTCTCCTCACCTTC
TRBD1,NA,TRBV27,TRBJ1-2,CASGQGGGYTF,TGTGCCAGCGGACAGGGGGGTGGCTACACCTTC
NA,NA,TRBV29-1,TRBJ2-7,CSVHTGIVYEQYF,TGCAGCGTTCATACAGGGATCGTCTACGAGCAGTACTTC
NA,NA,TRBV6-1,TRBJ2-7,CASSEALGIEQYF,TGTGCCAGCAGTGAAGCGCTAGGAATCGAGCAGTACTTC
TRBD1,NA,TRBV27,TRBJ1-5,CASSRQGSVEPQHF,TGTGCCAGCAGTCGACAGGGTTCCGTCGAGCCCCAGCATTTT
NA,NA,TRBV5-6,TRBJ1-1,CASSLDRRVAEAFF,TGTGCCAGCAGCTTGGATCGGCGGGTCGCTGAAGCTTTCTTT
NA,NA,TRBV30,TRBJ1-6,CAWSRGGNSPLHF,TGTGCCTGGAGTAGGGGAGGTAATTCACCCCTCCACTTT
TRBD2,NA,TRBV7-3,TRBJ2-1,CASSFAGGPGNEQFF,TGTGCCAGCAGCTTCGCGGGGGGGCCGGGCAATGAGCAGTTCTTC
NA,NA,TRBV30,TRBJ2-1,CAWSVGEAQFF,TGTGCCTGGAGTGTCGGAGAAGCGCAGTTCTTC
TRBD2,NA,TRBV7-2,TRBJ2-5,CASSPEGRLAGGETQYF,TGTGCCAGCAGCCCGGAGGGACGGCTAGCGGGAGGGGAGACCCAGTACTTC
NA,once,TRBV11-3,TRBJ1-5,CASSFHTRVSNQPQHF,TGTGCCAGCAGCTTCCATACCAGGGTCAGCAATCAGCCCCAGCATTTT
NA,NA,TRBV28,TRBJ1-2,CASGYRDGYTF,TGTGCCAGCGGATACAGGGATGGCTACACCTTC
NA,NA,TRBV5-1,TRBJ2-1,CASSHSTDQFF,TGCGCCAGCAGTCATTCGACAGACCAGTTCTTC
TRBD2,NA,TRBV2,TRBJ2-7,CASSEGDRRGNEQYF,TGTGCCAGCAGTGAAGGCGACCGGCGGGGGAACGAGCAGTACTTC
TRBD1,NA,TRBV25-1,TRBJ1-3,CASTSTGAGNTIYF,TGTGCCAGCACCTCCACAGGGGCTGGAAACACCATATATTTT